Listed below are T cell receptor beta chains from one sample, sequenced in a study of T cells expressing NK-cell markers. TCRdb reanalyzed the 5' RACE reads and collapses them to one entry per CDR3 protein, without DNA. The sample table includes more than 120,000 distinct CDR3 sequences. Sequenced: blood T cells: a sorted CD56 or NKG2C T cell subset, CD4+ or CD8+ T cells, or bulk PBMC T cells (not recorded which). Source of these receptors: a man aged 18 to 29 in good health. CDR3s include the opening cysteine and the closing phenylalanine or tryptophan.

v_gene: TRBV30; len: 14; j_gene: TRBJ2-7; CDR3aa: CAWSTGQLTYEQYF
v_gene: TRBV4-2; len: 14; j_gene: TRBJ1-1; CDR3aa: CASSQGAGSTEAFF
v_gene: TRBV19; len: 13; j_gene: TRBJ2-1; CDR3aa: CASSMGGGRMEFF
v_gene: TRBV2; len: 16; j_gene: TRBJ2-1; CDR3aa: CASSGLAGGSYNEQFF
v_gene: TRBV5-4; len: 12; j_gene: TRBJ2-1; CDR3aa: CASAEPGNEQFF
v_gene: TRBV29-1; len: 12; j_gene: TRBJ2-7; CDR3aa: CSAGDSPYEQYF
v_gene: TRBV10-3; len: 17; j_gene: TRBJ2-1; CDR3aa: CAISEFSSGASYNEQFF
v_gene: TRBV13; len: 15; j_gene: TRBJ2-1; CDR3aa: CASSPPGGPDNEQFF
v_gene: TRBV30; len: 16; j_gene: TRBJ2-3; CDR3aa: CAWSDRAVLQTDTQYF
v_gene: TRBV14; len: 15; j_gene: TRBJ2-2; CDR3aa: CASSQVTRGTGELFF
v_gene: TRBV20-1; len: 16; j_gene: TRBJ1-2; CDR3aa: CSARKRQGVSPYGYTF
v_gene: TRBV20-1; len: 14; j_gene: TRBJ1-3; CDR3aa: CSARGVGSGNTIYF
v_gene: TRBV20-1; len: 16; j_gene: TRBJ2-2; CDR3aa: CSARTTGSPNTGELFF
v_gene: TRBV20-1; len: 14; j_gene: TRBJ2-2; CDR3aa: CSAKGLAEGGELFF
v_gene: TRBV25-1; len: 16; j_gene: TRBJ2-2; CDR3aa: CASSDLGQTNTGELFF
v_gene: TRBV3-1; len: 18; j_gene: TRBJ2-6; CDR3aa: CASSQGDRRLSGANVLTF
v_gene: TRBV12-3/TRBV12-4; len: 16; j_gene: TRBJ2-3; CDR3aa: CASSTLLAIGSDTQYF
v_gene: TRBV19; len: 14; j_gene: TRBJ2-2; CDR3aa: CASSMVANTGELFF
v_gene: TRBV19; len: 16; j_gene: TRBJ2-3; CDR3aa: CASSIVGGSIVDTQYF
v_gene: TRBV19; len: 13; j_gene: TRBJ1-2; CDR3aa: CASSPGASYGYTF
v_gene: TRBV10-3; len: 13; j_gene: TRBJ2-7; CDR3aa: CAISADWVSEQYF
v_gene: TRBV24-1; len: 13; j_gene: TRBJ1-1; CDR3aa: CATSGTWGTEAFF
v_gene: TRBV28; len: 17; j_gene: TRBJ2-3; CDR3aa: CASSPAWKGSSTDTQYF
v_gene: TRBV5-6; len: 15; j_gene: TRBJ2-1; CDR3aa: CASSSEGQGTDEQFF